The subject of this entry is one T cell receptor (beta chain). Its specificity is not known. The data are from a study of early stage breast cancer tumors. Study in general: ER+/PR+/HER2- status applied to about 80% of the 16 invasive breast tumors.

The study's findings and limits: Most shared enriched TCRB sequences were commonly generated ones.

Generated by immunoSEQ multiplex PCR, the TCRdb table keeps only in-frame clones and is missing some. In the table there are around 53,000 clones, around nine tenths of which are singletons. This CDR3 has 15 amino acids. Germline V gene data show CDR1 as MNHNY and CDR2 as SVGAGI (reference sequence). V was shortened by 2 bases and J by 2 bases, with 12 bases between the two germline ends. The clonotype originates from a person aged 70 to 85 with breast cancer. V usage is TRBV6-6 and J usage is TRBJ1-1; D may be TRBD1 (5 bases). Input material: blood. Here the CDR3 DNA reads TGTGCCAGCAGTTACGGGGGAGGGCCCAACACTGAAGCTTTCTTT. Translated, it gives CASSYGGGPNTEAFF.